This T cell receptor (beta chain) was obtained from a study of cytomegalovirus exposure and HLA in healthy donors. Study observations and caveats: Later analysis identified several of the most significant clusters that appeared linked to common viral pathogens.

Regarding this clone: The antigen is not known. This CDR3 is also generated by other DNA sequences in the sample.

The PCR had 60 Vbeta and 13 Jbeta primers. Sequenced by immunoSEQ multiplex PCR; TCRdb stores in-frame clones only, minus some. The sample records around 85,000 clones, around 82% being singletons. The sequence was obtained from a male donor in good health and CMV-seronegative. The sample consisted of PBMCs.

In DNA form, the CDR3 reads TGTGCCAGCAGTACGACAGGGGACTTCGGCTACACCTTC. Encoded protein: CASSTTGDFGYTF. This chain links TRBV6-1 with TRBJ1-2; TRBD1 matches at 8 bases. The CDR3 sequence is 13 residues long. Germline V gene lookup returns CDR1 MNHNS and CDR2 SASEGT. J was trimmed by 8 bases and V by 5 bases; bases with no gene match: 7.